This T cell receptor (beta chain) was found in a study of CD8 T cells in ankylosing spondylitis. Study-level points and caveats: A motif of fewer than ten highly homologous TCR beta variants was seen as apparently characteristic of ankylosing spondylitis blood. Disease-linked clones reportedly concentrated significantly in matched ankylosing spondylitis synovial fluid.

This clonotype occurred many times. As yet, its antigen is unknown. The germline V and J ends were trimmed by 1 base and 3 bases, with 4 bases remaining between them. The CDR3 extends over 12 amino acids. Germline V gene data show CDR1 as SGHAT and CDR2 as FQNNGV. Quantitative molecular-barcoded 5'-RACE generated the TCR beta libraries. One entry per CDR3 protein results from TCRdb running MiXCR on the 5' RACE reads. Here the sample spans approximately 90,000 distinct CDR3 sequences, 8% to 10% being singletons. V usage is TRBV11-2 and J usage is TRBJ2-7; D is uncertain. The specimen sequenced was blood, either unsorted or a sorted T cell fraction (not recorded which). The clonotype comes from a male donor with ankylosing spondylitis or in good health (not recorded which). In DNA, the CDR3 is TGTGCCAGCAGCTTAGGACTCTACGAGCAGTACTTC. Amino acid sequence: CASSLGLYEQYF.